The 19 T cell receptor beta chains below were found in one sample sequenced in a study of Ad26.COV2.S vaccination and SARS-CoV-2 variants. Clones were read by immunoSEQ multiplex PCR, and TCRdb kept only the in-frame ones, dropping some. The profile shows roughly 700,000 clones, 89% of them singletons. Indicated treatment: about 20 received Ad26.COV2.S at low or high dose, single or two shots; about 5 received placebo; per-sample allocation not given. Day 63 following the first vaccine or placebo injection was when the samples were taken. Sequenced material: peripheral blood, taken in a trial of Ad26.COV2.S vaccine versus placebo. The receptors were gathered from a person aged 18-60 years who received the Ad26.COV2.S COVID-19 vaccine or a placebo.

The V and J genes are TRBV6-5 and TRBJ1-1; D ambiguous. The CDR3 is 13 amino acids. The germline gives CDR1 MNHEY, CDR2 SVGAGI. Trimming stripped 2 bases from V and 7 bases from J, with 11 bases between. The CDR3 DNA is TGTGCCAGCAGTTACCTGGACGGTAATGAAGCTTTCTTT. It specifies CASSYLDGNEAFF.

The chain recombines TRBV2 with TRBJ2-2, with D hard to call. The CDR3 totals 13 residues. The ends were cut back, 6 bases at V and 2 bases at J, with 7 bases in the middle. The germline gives CDR1 SNHLY, CDR2 FYNNEI. CDR3 in amino acids: CASRVFNTGELFF. CDR3 sequence (DNA): TGTGCCAGCAGAGTATTTAACACCGGGGAGCTGTTTTTT.

The chain recombines TRBV6-5 with TRBJ2-3; 9 nucleotides agree with TRBD1. There are 15 residues in the CDR3. Germline V CDR1 and CDR2: MNHEY, SVGAGI. The junction had 9 bases not matched to a gene; V was cut back by 6 bases and J by 5 bases. CDR3 region: CASRPRDRALDTQYF. The CDR3 bases are TGTGCCAGCAGGCCCCGGGACAGGGCCCTAGATACGCAGTATTTT.

This clone has a single count. The chain joins TRBV5-1 to TRBJ2-7; TRBD1 is a possible D gene (6 bases). Germline CDR1 is SGHRS and CDR2 is YFSETQ. The CDR3 covers 16 residues. Trimming took 5 bases from V and 5 from J, leaving 23 bases between them. CDR3 DNA: TGCGCCAGCAGACTGGACCCAACAGGGCTACCCCACGAGCAGTACTTC. Its translation: CASRLDPTGLPHEQYF.

This clone was picked up a small number of times. The chain has TRBV2 and TRBJ2-7, with 9 bases aligning to TRBD1. CDR3 length equals 15 residues. The ends lost 8 bases at V and 1 base at J; junction bases unmatched: 9. Germline V lookup: CDR1 SNHLY, CDR2 FYNNEI. This CDR3 is CASAVGTGPSYEQYF. DNA of the CDR3: TGTGCCAGCGCCGTGGGGACAGGGCCTTCCTACGAGCAGTACTTC.

J is TRBJ2-2 and V is TRBV15; no definite D call. V lost 0 bases to trimming and J lost 6 bases, with 2 bases between them. Looked up from germline, CDR1 is LNHNV and CDR2 is YYDKDF (reference sequence). There are 12 residues in the CDR3. The CDR3 protein is CATSRDAGELFF. Written as DNA, the CDR3 is TGTGCCACCAGCAGAGATGCCGGGGAGCTGTTTTTT. The full variable domain, completed using reference TRBV15 and TRBJ2-2, is DAMVIQNPRYQVTQFGKPVTLSCSQTLNHNVMYWYQQKSSQAPKLLFHYYDKDFNNEADTPDNFQSRRPNTSFCFLDIRSPGLGDTAMYLCATSRDAGELFFGEGSRLTVL.

This sequence joins TRBV2 and TRBJ1-2, with 7 bases that match TRBD1. The junction had 6 bases not matched to a gene; V was cut back by 10 bases and J by 4 bases. The germline V gene encodes CDR1 SNHLY and CDR2 FYNNEI. CDR3 size: 12 residues. The CDR3 DNA is TGTGCCACGGGGACAGCTCCCTATGGCTACACCTTC. Protein sequence: CATGTAPYGYTF.

The chain links TRBV12-3 or TRBV12-4 to TRBJ1-5; D possibly corresponds to TRBD1 (5 bases). This CDR3 is 13 amino acids long. V dropped 6 bases and J dropped 4 bases, with 10 bases sitting between them. The CDR3 DNA is TGTGCCAGCAGCCTTAACAGGAATCAGCCCCAGCATTTT. Its protein is CASSLNRNQPQHF.

About this clone: Other DNA sequences within the sample encode an identical CDR3. V and J are TRBV12-3 or TRBV12-4 and TRBJ1-5; D call uncertain. Trimming took off 3 bases at V and 1 base at J, with 4 bases between the two ends. This CDR3 is built from 13 residues. The CDR3 sequence is CASSLRSNQPQHF. The CDR3 coding sequence is TGTGCCAGCAGTTTGAGGAGCAATCAGCCCCAGCATTTT.

The sample holds one count of this clone. V is TRBV6-6 and J is TRBJ2-1, with D uncertain. The CDR3 length is 13 residues. Germline V lookup: CDR1 MNHNY, CDR2 SVGAGI (reference sequence). Between the trimmed V and J ends, which lost 2 bases and 9 bases, there was a span of 11 bases. In nucleotides, the CDR3 is TGTGCCAGCAGTTACACGTCGTTCGGTGAGCAGTTCTTC. Encoded protein: CASSYTSFGEQFF.

Details on this clone: The same CDR3 also results from other DNA sequences found in this sample. CDR3 sequence reads: CASSWTGSNQPQHF. CDR3 DNA: TGTGCCAGCAGTTGGACAGGCAGCAATCAGCCCCAGCATTTT. The genes are TRBV6-6 and TRBJ1-5; 7 nucleotides match TRBD1. CDR3 length equals 14 residues. The germline V gene has CDR1 MNHNY and CDR2 SVGAGI (reference sequence). Losses at the gene ends were 4 bases for V and 1 base for J; bases not matched to a gene: 1.

The chain employs TRBV11-2 and TRBJ1-1; 8 nucleotides agree with TRBD1. Unmatched junction bases numbered 6, after V lost 5 bases and J lost 1 base. Germline V gene sequence: CDR1 SGHAT, CDR2 FQNNGV. The CDR3 is 15 amino acids. The CDR3 sequence is CASSLDREWNTEAFF. For the CDR3, the DNA is TGTGCCAGCAGCCTGGACAGGGAATGGAACACTGAAGCTTTCTTT.

The chain carries TRBV19 and TRBJ1-4; D unclear. V was pared by 5 bases and J by 0 bases, with 7 bases between. Germline V gene lookup returns CDR1 LNHDA and CDR2 SQIVND (reference sequence). The CDR3 consists of 14 residues. The CDR3 sequence: CASSDLATNEKLFF. The CDR3 DNA sequence: TGTGCCAGTAGTGACCTTGCAACTAATGAAAAACTGTTTTTT.

The chain joins TRBV9 to TRBJ1-2; D gene unclear. Germline loops: CDR1 SGDLS, CDR2 YYNGEE. The CDR3 has 14 residues. Trimming took off 0 bases at V and 3 bases at J, with 9 bases between the two ends. CDR3 region: CASSVGGNHYGYTF. For the CDR3, the DNA is TGTGCCAGCAGCGTAGGAGGGAACCACTATGGCTACACCTTC.

The J gene is TRBJ2-2, the V gene TRBV5-1, with TRBD2 identical over 10 bases. The CDR3 sequence is 16 residues long. Germline V gene sequence: CDR1 SGHRS, CDR2 YFSETQ. Germline trimming cut 3 bases from V and 7 bases from J; bases unmatched to any gene: 9. Here the CDR3 DNA reads TGCGCCAGCAGCTCGACGCTAGCGGGAGCAATCGGGGAGCTGTTTTTT. It encodes CASSSTLAGAIGELFF.

V gene TRBV5-1 combines with J gene TRBJ2-1; the match to TRBD1 covers 10 bases. Germline CDR1 reads SGHRS; CDR2 reads YFSETQ. V lost 4 bases, J lost 8 bases, and 9 bases stayed unmatched. The CDR3 length is 15 residues. The CDR3 DNA is TGCGCCAGCAGCCCCGGACAGGGGGTGGCGTATGAGCAGTTCTTC. It codes for CASSPGQGVAYEQFF.

V usage is TRBV30 and J usage is TRBJ2-2; D uncertain. The V gene's germline CDR1 is GTSNPN and CDR2 SVGIG (reference sequence). This CDR3 has 13 residues. Between the trimmed V and J ends, which lost 8 bases and 4 bases, there was a span of 14 bases. In DNA form, the CDR3 reads TGTGCCCGCCTCTCTAGGCGCACCGGGGAGCTGTTTTTT. Protein sequence: CARLSRRTGELFF.

This clone appeared once. The chain couples TRBV7-2 to TRBJ2-7; D is uncertain. Germline loops: CDR1 SGHTA, CDR2 FQGNSA. V was trimmed by 1 base and J by 2 bases, leaving 12 bases between them. CDR3 length equals 15 residues. The DNA for the CDR3 is TGTGCCAGCAGCTTAGATCCGGGTTTTACCTACGAGCAGTACTTC. Translated, it gives CASSLDPGFTYEQYF. Drawing the rest from reference TRBV7-2 and TRBJ2-7, the complete variable domain is GAGVSQSPSNKVTEKGKDVELRCDPISGHTALYWYRQSLGQGLEFLIYFQGNSAPDKSGLPSDRFSAERTGGSVSTLTIQRTQQEDSAVYLCASSLDPGFTYEQYFGPGTRLTVT.

V gene TRBV3-1 (or the pseudogene TRBV3-2) combines with J gene TRBJ2-3; D is unclear. The CDR3 loop spans 13 amino acids. V lost 8 bases and J lost 4, with 13 bases in between. Germline lookup yields CDR1 LGHDT and CDR2 YNNKEL (reference sequence). CDR3 bases: TGTGCCAGCGCACCCCAACTGGCAGATACGCAGTATTTT. Translation gives CASAPQLADTQYF.